Following are 23 T cell receptor beta chains from one sample sequenced in a study of technical replicates of blood from a handful of donors. Assay: immunoSEQ multiplex PCR; the TCRdb copy retains only in-frame clones and omits some. The data hold roughly 15,000 clones, with 84% observed a single time. Sequencing input: PBMCs. The receptors come from a human donor in good health.

The V call is TRBV27, the J call TRBJ2-7, with 7 bases aligning to TRBD2. The CDR3 runs to 14 residues. Germline assignment: CDR1 MNHEY and CDR2 SMNVEV (reference sequence). With V trimmed by 5 bases and J by 6 bases, 10 bases remained unmatched. The CDR3 DNA sequence: TGTGCCAGCAGTACTGGACTAGTGCTTCTCGAGCAGTACTTC. Translating gives CASSTGLVLLEQYF.

V and J are TRBV29-1 and TRBJ2-7; 9 positions agree with TRBD1. In germline, CDR1 is SQVTM, CDR2 ANQGSEA. The trim removed 6 bases at V and 3 bases at J, leaving 9 bases unmatched. CDR3 length: 14 amino acids. CDR3 amino acids: CSVSRDRDIYEQYF. CDR3 DNA sequence: TGCAGCGTGTCCCGGGACAGGGACATCTACGAGCAGTACTTC.

The chain carries TRBV5-4 and TRBJ2-7; 14 bases line up with TRBD2. This CDR3 region has 15 residues. With 3 bases clipped from V and 10 bases from J, the junction kept 9 bases outside the gene matches. The germline V gene encodes CDR1 SGHNT and CDR2 YYREEE (reference sequence). The CDR3 sequence: CASSSDRLAGGPQYF. CDR3 DNA sequence: TGTGCCAGCAGCTCGGACCGACTAGCGGGAGGGCCACAGTACTTC.

The chain couples TRBV6-4 to TRBJ2-2, with TRBD1 identical over 7 bases. After removal of 5 bases from V and 3 bases from J, the junction contained 3 bases not matched to a gene. This CDR3 has 14 amino acids. The germline CDR1 and CDR2 sequences are MRHNA and SNTAGT. CDR3 nucleotides: TGTGCCAGCAGTACCGGGACAGACACCGGGGAGCTGTTTTTT. Translating gives CASSTGTDTGELFF.

The chain carries TRBV7-6 and TRBJ2-5; 8 nucleotides line up with TRBD1. Germline CDR1 reads SGHVS; CDR2 reads FNYEAQ. The CDR3 runs 15 residues. Unmatched junction bases numbered 8, after V lost 5 bases and J lost 3 bases. CDR3 DNA sequence: TGTGCCAGCAGCGTACGACAGGGGCCGAAAGAGACCCAGTACTTC. The encoded protein is CASSVRQGPKETQYF.

The CDR3 DNA is TGTGCCAGCAGCGTAAGCGGGAGAGGGGGTCGGCACACGCAGTATTTT. Translation: CASSVSGRGGRHTQYF. The V call is TRBV9, the J call TRBJ2-3, with 8 bases identical to TRBD2. With 1 base clipped from V and 9 bases from J, the junction kept 13 bases outside the gene matches. The germline V gene encodes CDR1 SGDLS and CDR2 YYNGEE. This CDR3 comprises 16 residues.

The gene calls are TRBV14 and TRBJ1-2; D unresolved. With 0 bases removed from V and 7 bases from J, the gap between germline ends came to 12 bases. The CDR3 runs 14 residues. CDR1 is SGHDN and CDR2 is FVKESK in the germline V gene. CDR3 bases: TGTGCCAGCAGCCAAGAGGGAGGGTTTCGTGGCTACACCTTC. Amino acids: CASSQEGGFRGYTF.

This chain uses TRBV21-1 with TRBJ1-1. TRBV21-1 has pseudogene status. The CDR3 loop spans 15 amino acids. This CDR3 reads CASSKAGQGGTEAFF. DNA for the CDR3: TGTGCCAGCAGCAAAGCTGGGCAGGGAGGCACTGAAGCTTTCTTT.

The sample holds a few counts of this clone. The chain carries TRBV7-3 and TRBJ1-1; D is perhaps TRBD1 (6 bases). V dropped 5 bases and J dropped 3 bases, with 13 bases sitting between them. The CDR3 covers 14 residues. Germline V gene lookup returns CDR1 SGHTA and CDR2 FQGTGA. CDR3 bases: TGTGCCAGCAGCCTGAGGGGGTTGGACACTGAAGCTTTCTTT. Translated: CASSLRGLDTEAFF.

This chain links TRBV5-4 with TRBJ2-3; 10 bases agree with TRBD2. J was trimmed by 1 base and V by 4 bases; bases with no gene match: 0. CDR1 SGHNT and CDR2 YYREEE come from the germline V gene (reference sequence). This CDR3 region has 14 residues. The CDR3 sequence: CASSLAGGTDTQYF. CDR3 sequence (DNA): TGTGCCAGCAGCCTAGCGGGAGGCACAGATACGCAGTATTTT.

The CDR3 spells CASSPDSPGTQYF. CDR3 nucleotide sequence: TGTGCCAGCAGCCCCGACAGTCCTGGGACCCAGTACTTC. The chain recombines TRBV9 with TRBJ2-5, with D perhaps TRBD1 (5 bases). Trimming shortened V by 4 bases and J by 7 bases, and 14 bases separated the two germline ends. CDR3 length: 13 amino acids. In germline, CDR1 is SGDLS, CDR2 YYNGEE.

V is TRBV18 and J is TRBJ2-2; 8 positions agree with TRBD1. V gave up 4 bases and J gave up 0 bases; unmatched junction bases: 1. Germline CDR1 and CDR2: KGHSH and LQKENI. The CDR3 covers 15 residues. CDR3 nucleotides: TGTGCCAGCTCACTGACAGGGGCGAACACCGGGGAGCTGTTTTTT. Translated, it gives CASSLTGANTGELFF.

This chain joins TRBV7-6 and TRBJ2-7, with 9 bases aligning to TRBD2. The J segment lost 5 bases and the V segment lost 1 base, leaving 6 bases of the junction unmatched. This CDR3 contains 15 residues. The germline V gene has CDR1 SGHVS and CDR2 FNYEAQ. The CDR3 DNA sequence: TGTGCCAGCAGCTTAGTTGTAGCGGGAGAAAACGAGCAGTACTTC. Translating it yields CASSLVVAGENEQYF. Full variable domain (missing parts from reference TRBV7-6 and TRBJ2-7): GAGVSQSPRYKVTKRGQDVALRCDPISGHVSLYWYRQALGQGPEFLTYFNYEAQQDKSGLPNDRFSAERPEGSISTLTIQRTEQRDSAMYRCASSLVVAGENEQYFGPGTRLTVT.

The chain has TRBV6-6 and TRBJ1-1; D is unclear. V lost 4 bases, J lost 1 base, and 10 bases lay in between. Germline V CDR1 and CDR2: MNHNY, SVGAGI (reference sequence). The CDR3 runs 14 residues. The CDR3 DNA reads TGTGCCAGCAGTTTTACCCCAGGGAACACTGAAGCTTTCTTT. This translates into CASSFTPGNTEAFF.

The chain links TRBV5-1 to TRBJ2-1; D is undetermined. In germline, CDR1 is SGHRS, CDR2 YFSETQ. The CDR3 has 12 residues. The V end was cut by 4 bases, the J end by 3 bases, with 5 bases between. CDR3 protein: CASSPDYNEQFF. The CDR3 DNA sequence: TGCGCCAGCAGCCCAGACTACAATGAGCAGTTCTTC.

The chain employs TRBV5-1 and TRBJ2-2, with TRBD1 identical over 12 bases. The CDR3 loop spans 20 amino acids. The junction had 12 bases not matched to a gene; V was cut back by 0 bases and J by 3 bases. CDR1 is SGHRS and CDR2 is YFSETQ in the germline V gene. The CDR3 DNA reads as TGCGCCAGCAGCTTGGGCCCGGCCTCGGGGACAGGGGGCGACACCGGGGAGCTGTTTTTT. Protein: CASSLGPASGTGGDTGELFF.

The genes are TRBV27 and TRBJ1-1, with 9 bases fitting TRBD1. The CDR3 extends over 13 amino acids. V was clipped by 8 bases and J by 7 bases; unmatched bases: 8. From germline, CDR1 is MNHEY and CDR2 SMNVEV (reference sequence). CDR3: CASYRTGANEAFF. The CDR3 region has the DNA TGTGCCAGCTACCGGACAGGGGCGAATGAAGCTTTCTTT.

V and J are TRBV5-1 and TRBJ2-1; 8 bases align to TRBD1. CDR3 size: 15 residues. Germline-derived CDR1 and CDR2 are SGHRS and YFSETQ. The ends lost 2 bases at V and 0 bases at J; junction bases unmatched: 1. This CDR3 is CASSLTGGSYNEQFF. The CDR3 coding sequence is TGCGCCAGCAGCTTAACAGGGGGCTCCTACAATGAGCAGTTCTTC. The whole variable domain, remainder taken from reference TRBV5-1 and TRBJ2-1, is KAGVTQTPRYLIKTRGQQVTLSCSPISGHRSVSWYQQTPGQGLQFLFEYFSETQRNKGNFPGRFSGRQFSNSRSEMNVSTLELGDSALYLCASSLTGGSYNEQFFGPGTRLTVL.

This clone was observed once. This sequence joins TRBV10-2 and TRBJ2-7; 7 bases match TRBD1. The CDR3 length is 14 residues. Germline-derived CDR1 and CDR2 are WSHSY and SAAADI. V lost 6 bases, J lost 2 bases, and 7 bases stayed unmatched. This CDR3 is CASREPGQTYEQYF. The CDR3 bases are TGCGCCAGCAGGGAACCGGGACAGACCTACGAGCAGTACTTC.

V is TRBV5-1 and J is TRBJ1-3; D possibly corresponds to TRBD1 (6 bases). Trimming shortened V by 2 bases and J by 4 bases, and 13 bases separated the two germline ends. The V gene's germline CDR1 is SGHRS and CDR2 YFSETQ. This CDR3 has 15 residues. CDR3 DNA: TGCGCCAGCAGCTTACCTCGGGACATCGGAAACACCATATATTTT. Translation: CASSLPRDIGNTIYF.

The genes are TRBV11-1 and TRBJ1-5, with unresolved D. Between the trimmed V and J ends, which lost 1 base and 4 bases, there was a span of 5 bases. Germline loops: CDR1 SGHAT, CDR2 FQDESV (reference sequence). This CDR3 spans 13 amino acids. The CDR3 loop reads CASSLGQNQPQHF. CDR3 nucleotides: TGTGCCAGCAGCTTAGGGCAGAATCAGCCCCAGCATTTT.

This chain connects TRBV10-1 to TRBJ2-1; 7 bases are a match to TRBD2. Germline V gene sequence: CDR1 WNHNN, CDR2 SYGVQD (reference sequence). CDR3 length: 15 residues. V dropped 4 bases and J dropped 5; count of bases not matched to a gene: 8. The CDR3 nucleotides are TGCGCCAGCAGTGCCGCGGGAGTTACAAACAATGAGCAGTTCTTC. It specifies CASSAAGVTNNEQFF.

The J gene is TRBJ1-1, the V gene TRBV2; no clear D. The CDR3 spans 14 residues. The germline CDR1 and CDR2 sequences are SNHLY and FYNNEI. Between the trimmed V and J ends, which lost 6 bases and 0 bases, there was a span of 11 bases. CDR3 loop: CASRGDKLNTEAFF. CDR3 coding DNA: TGTGCCAGCAGGGGAGACAAGCTGAACACTGAAGCTTTCTTT.